Below, 11 T cell receptor beta chains from the same sample are listed, as sequenced in a study of shared clonotypes between healthy human individuals. Sequenced by immunoSEQ multiplex PCR; TCRdb stores in-frame clones only, minus some. The table shows millions of clones, with more than 90% occurring only once. Sequenced input: naive CD4+ T cells sorted from blood. Subset described: CD45RA+ positively selected. These receptors were taken from a man aged 18 to 30 in good health.

The chain is built from TRBV30 and TRBJ1-2; D is undetermined. Germline CDR1 GTSNPN, CDR2 SVGIG (reference sequence). The CDR3 has 12 amino acids. Trimming left V 3 bases short and J 0 bases short, with 5 bases between. The CDR3 DNA reads as TGTGCCTGGAGGAGAGCTAACTATGGCTACACCTTC. This gives the protein CAWRRANYGYTF.

The V and J genes are TRBV4-1 and TRBJ2-1; 13 nucleotides match TRBD2. Germline-derived CDR1 and CDR2 are MGHRA and YSYEKL. V was pared by 2 bases and J by 2 bases, with 6 bases of the junction left unmatched. The CDR3 has 18 amino acids. The CDR3 DNA reads as TGCGCCAGCAGCCAACACCGACTAGCGGGGGGTACCTACAATGAGCAGTTCTTC. This codes for CASSQHRLAGGTYNEQFF.

The rearrangement joins TRBV5-4 to TRBJ1-1; 10 bases match TRBD1. Germline values: CDR1 SGHNT, CDR2 YYREEE (reference sequence). V was pared by 4 bases and J by 1 base, with 4 bases of the junction left unmatched. The CDR3 runs 15 residues. CDR3 sequence: CASSTGQGQNTEAFF. In DNA form, the CDR3 reads TGTGCCAGCAGCACGGGACAGGGGCAGAACACTGAAGCTTTCTTT.

The chain joins TRBV10-1 to TRBJ2-1; TRBD1 aligns across 9 bases. This CDR3 has 15 amino acids. Losses at the gene ends were 4 bases for V and 8 bases for J; bases not matched to a gene: 9. The germline gives CDR1 WNHNN, CDR2 SYGVQD (reference sequence). CDR3 in amino acids: CASSGPGQGRHEQFF. Here the CDR3 DNA reads TGCGCCAGCAGTGGTCCAGGACAGGGGCGCCATGAGCAGTTCTTC.

Of note for this clone: Within the sample, other DNA sequences also encode this same CDR3. The genes are TRBV6-5 and TRBJ1-3; 8 bases are a match to TRBD1. CDR3 length equals 15 residues. Germline V lookup: CDR1 MNHEY, CDR2 SVGAGI. The trim removed 2 bases at V and 4 bases at J, leaving 4 bases unmatched. The CDR3 region has the DNA TGTGCCAGCAGTTACGACAGGGGATCCGGAAACACCATATATTTT. Translated: CASSYDRGSGNTIYF.

The chain links TRBV5-1 to TRBJ1-5, with no clear D. V was pared by 0 bases and J by 0 bases, with 10 bases between. The CDR3 is 16 amino acids. Germline values: CDR1 SGHRS, CDR2 YFSETQ. CDR3 amino acids: CASSLAGRDSNQPQHF. The CDR3 nucleotides read TGCGCCAGCAGCTTGGCAGGCAGAGATAGCAATCAGCCCCAGCATTTT. The full variable domain, its missing parts supplied by reference TRBV5-1 and TRBJ1-5, is KAGVTQTPRYLIKTRGQQVTLSCSPISGHRSVSWYQQTPGQGLQFLFEYFSETQRNKGNFPGRFSGRQFSNSRSEMNVSTLELGDSALYLCASSLAGRDSNQPQHFGDGTRLSIL.

The chain links TRBV11-2 to TRBJ1-1, with 7 nucleotides matching TRBD1. The CDR3 sequence is 16 residues long. Per germline, CDR1 SGHAT and CDR2 FQNNGV. V trimming: 1 base; J trimming: 3 bases; junction bases outside the gene matches: 8. CDR3 in amino acids: CASSLAGQKIYTEAFF. CDR3 coding DNA: TGTGCCAGCAGCTTAGCGGGACAGAAAATTTACACTGAAGCTTTCTTT.

The rearrangement joins TRBV5-1 to TRBJ1-3, with D tentatively TRBD1 (5 bases). The V and J ends lost 7 bases and 0 bases respectively, with 23 bases between them. The CDR3 consists of 18 residues. From germline, CDR1 is SGHRS and CDR2 YFSETQ. This CDR3 reads CASFRQPGGRSSGNTIYF. In nucleotides, the CDR3 is TGCGCCAGCTTCCGACAGCCAGGAGGGCGTAGCTCTGGAAACACCATATATTTT.

The chain recombines TRBV7-2 with TRBJ1-2; D unresolved. The CDR3 loop spans 13 amino acids. Germline values: CDR1 SGHTA, CDR2 FQGNSA. V lost 6 bases and J lost 4, with 12 bases in between. The CDR3 DNA follows: TGTGCCAGCAGTCCGGGCACGATCTATGGCTACACCTTC. This gives the protein CASSPGTIYGYTF.

The rearrangement links TRBV28 to TRBJ1-6, with TRBD1 as a possible D gene (6 bases). Trimming pared 5 bases from V and 0 bases from J, leaving 17 bases between. The CDR3 consists of 18 residues. In germline, CDR1 is MDHEN, CDR2 SYDVKM. The CDR3 sequence: CASSHTIQGSSYNSPLHF. As DNA, the CDR3 is TGTGCCAGCAGTCATACCATACAGGGAAGCTCCTATAATTCACCCCTCCACTTT.

DNA of the CDR3: TGTGCCAGTAGTATAGAGTACGGCGTCTACGAGCAGTACTTC. This encodes CASSIEYGVYEQYF. The rearrangement uses TRBV19 and TRBJ2-7; D unclear. In germline, CDR1 is LNHDA, CDR2 SQIVND (reference sequence). Trimming removed 0 bases from V and 3 bases from J, with 9 bases in between. This CDR3 comprises 14 residues.